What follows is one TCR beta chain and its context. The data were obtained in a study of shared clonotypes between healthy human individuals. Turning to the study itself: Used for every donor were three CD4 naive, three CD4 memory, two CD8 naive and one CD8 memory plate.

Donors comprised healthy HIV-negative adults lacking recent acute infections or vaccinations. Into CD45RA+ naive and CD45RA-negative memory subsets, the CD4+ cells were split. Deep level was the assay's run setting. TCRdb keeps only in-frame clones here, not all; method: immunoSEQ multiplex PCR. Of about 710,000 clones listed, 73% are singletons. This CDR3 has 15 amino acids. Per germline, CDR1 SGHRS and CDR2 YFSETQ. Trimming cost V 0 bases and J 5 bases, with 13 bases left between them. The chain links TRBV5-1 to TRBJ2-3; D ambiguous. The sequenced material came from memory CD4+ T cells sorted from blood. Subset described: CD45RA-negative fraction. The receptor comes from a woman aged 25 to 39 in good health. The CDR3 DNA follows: TGCGCCAGCAGCTTGGGAGTGGACCCGAGAGATACGCAGTATTTT. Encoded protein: CASSLGVDPRDTQYF.